The 27 T cell receptor beta chains below were found in one sample sequenced in a study of blood T cells in healthy people across ages. Sample-barcoded 5' priming and a J-beta primer mix drove a second PCR of about 6 to 12 cycles. TCRdb processed the 5' RACE reads anew with MiXCR; each CDR3 protein has one entry. The sample has 1 million or so distinct CDR3 sequences; more than 35% are singletons. The sequenced sample consisted of blood. The receptor set was obtained from an older woman in good health.

In nucleotides, the CDR3 is TGCGCCAGCAGCGCATGGACAGGGAATGAGCAGTTCTTC. It codes for CASSAWTGNEQFF. The rearrangement uses TRBV5-1 and TRBJ2-1; 8 bases are a match to TRBD1. Germline CDR1 reads SGHRS; CDR2 reads YFSETQ. Losses at the gene ends were 4 bases for V and 7 bases for J; bases not matched to a gene: 4. The CDR3 is 13 residues long. Full variable domain (remainder filled in from reference TRBV5-1 and TRBJ2-1): KAGVTQTPRYLIKTRGQQVTLSCSPISGHRSVSWYQQTPGQGLQFLFEYFSETQRNKGNFPGRFSGRQFSNSRSEMNVSTLELGDSALYLCASSAWTGNEQFFGPGTRLTVL.

This chain's CDR3 is CASSLAFRGSSYNEQFF. The CDR3 coding sequence is TGTGCCAGCAGCTTAGCCTTTAGGGGGAGCTCCTACAATGAGCAGTTCTTC. The chain joins TRBV7-2 to TRBJ2-1, with a possible D match to TRBD1 (6 bases). Germline CDR1 is SGHTA and CDR2 is FQGNSA. The V and J ends lost 0 bases and 0 bases respectively, with 12 bases between them. CDR3 length: 17 residues.

This rearrangement joins TRBV20-1 to TRBJ1-1; a weak D match, TRBD1 (6 bases). Germline V CDR1 and CDR2: DFQATT, SNEGSKA (reference sequence). The CDR3 runs to 15 residues. V shed 0 bases and J shed 0 bases, with 11 bases lying between them. The CDR3 sequence is CSARETGHMNTEAFF. CDR3 in DNA: TGCAGTGCTAGAGAAACGGGACATATGAACACTGAAGCTTTCTTT.

CDR3: CASSLSTSGSSNTDTQYF. The CDR3 DNA reads as TGTGCCAGCAGCTTATCGACTAGCGGGAGCTCCAACACAGATACGCAGTATTTT. V and J are TRBV11-1 and TRBJ2-3, with 12 bases matching TRBD2. From germline, CDR1 is SGHAT and CDR2 FQDESV (reference sequence). The CDR3 contains 18 residues. The V gene end was trimmed by 2 bases and the J gene end by 2 bases; junction bases not matched to a gene: 8.

J is TRBJ2-1 and V is TRBV6-6, with 7 bases fitting TRBD2. CDR3 length: 15 amino acids. V gave up 6 bases and J gave up 5 bases; unmatched junction bases: 10. The germline V gene has CDR1 MNHNY and CDR2 SVGAGI (reference sequence). The CDR3 sequence: CASSRSGTPNNEQFF. For the CDR3, the DNA is TGTGCCAGCAGCAGGAGCGGGACCCCAAACAATGAGCAGTTCTTC.

The CDR3: CASSQDKDSGRAYEQYF. The CDR3 coding sequence is TGCGCCAGCAGCCAAGATAAGGATAGCGGGAGGGCCTACGAGCAGTACTTC. This rearrangement joins TRBV4-1 to TRBJ2-7, with 11 nucleotides matching TRBD2. Germline CDR1 MGHRA, CDR2 YSYEKL. The CDR3 is 17 amino acids. J lost 2 bases, V lost 0 bases, and 6 bases had no gene match.

This clonotype showed up just a few times. V is TRBV24-1 and J is TRBJ2-4; D may correspond to TRBD1 or TRBD2 (5 bases each). CDR3 length: 15 residues. Between the trimmed V and J ends, which lost 3 bases and 7 bases, there was a span of 15 bases. CDR1 is KGHDR and CDR2 is SFDVKD in the germline V gene. CDR3 residues: CATSDRRDPNNIQYF. The CDR3, as DNA: TGTGCCACCAGTGATCGCCGGGACCCGAATAACATTCAGTACTTC.

The chain recombines TRBV15 with TRBJ2-7, with 9 bases identical to TRBD2. This CDR3 contains 14 residues. CDR1 LNHNV and CDR2 YYDKDF come from the germline V gene (reference sequence). Losses at the gene ends were 5 bases for V and 2 bases for J; bases not matched to a gene: 4. Here the CDR3 DNA reads TGTGCCACCAGCCCCAGCGGGAGGACCTACGAGCAGTACTTC. Residues: CATSPSGRTYEQYF.

This clonotype was found a few times. This chain links TRBV5-6 with TRBJ2-1; D possibly corresponds to TRBD1 (6 bases). Trimming took off 6 bases at V and 4 bases at J, with 14 bases between the two ends. The CDR3 is 14 amino acids. CDR1 is SGHDT and CDR2 is YYEEEE in the germline V gene. The DNA for the CDR3 is TGTGCCAGCACCGTGAGGGACAATTACAATGAGCAGTTCTTC. Its translation is CASTVRDNYNEQFF.

J is TRBJ2-7 and V is TRBV6-2 or TRBV6-3; 7 bases map to TRBD2. Per germline, CDR1 MNHEY and CDR2 SVGEGT. V dropped 6 bases and J dropped 6; count of bases not matched to a gene: 8. CDR3 size: 13 residues. CDR3 in DNA: TGTGCCAGCAGCTTCCGGGAGGCCGGCGAGCAGTACTTC. As protein: CASSFREAGEQYF.

This chain links TRBV20-1 with TRBJ2-7; 9 bases line up with TRBD2. Trimming took 3 bases from V and 3 from J; bases not matched to a gene: 6. Germline V CDR1 and CDR2: DFQATT, SNEGSKA (reference sequence). The CDR3 length is 14 residues. The CDR3 DNA is TGCAGTGCTAGTCATGGGACTAGCTTCTACGAGCAGTACTTC. Protein product: CSASHGTSFYEQYF.

This rearrangement joins TRBV9 to TRBJ1-5; D uncertain. The CDR3 is 12 amino acids. CDR1 SGDLS and CDR2 YYNGEE come from the germline V gene. The germline V and J ends were trimmed by 0 bases and 6 bases, with 4 bases remaining between them. DNA for the CDR3: TGTGCCAGCAGCGTAGCTTTTCAGCCCCAGCATTTT. Amino acids: CASSVAFQPQHF.

As concerns this clonotype: Just one base apart from a much larger clone, this may be a read error. The chain uses TRBV6-5 and TRBJ2-1; 8 bases align to TRBD1. The J call may be in error: the DNA end matches TRBJ2-7 better. This CDR3 comprises 15 residues. CDR1 and CDR2 (germline): MNHEY, SVGAGI. The CDR3 sequence is CASKLTGDSYNEQYF. The CDR3 DNA follows: TGTGCCAGCAAACTGACAGGGGACTCCTACAATGAGCAGTACTTC.

This chain uses TRBV20-1 with TRBJ1-2; D gene unclear. This CDR3 is 15 amino acids long. The germline gives CDR1 DFQATT, CDR2 SNEGSKA (reference sequence). V shed 1 base and J shed 2 bases, with 14 bases lying between them. CDR3 protein: CSARVRGISNYGYTF. The CDR3 nucleotides read TGCAGTGCTAGAGTACGCGGTATCTCCAACTATGGCTACACCTTC.

This clonotype was picked up a small number of times. The rearrangement joins TRBV7-8 to TRBJ2-7; D not certain. The CDR3 is 15 amino acids. The V end was cut by 1 base, the J end by 3 bases, with 13 bases between. Per germline, CDR1 SGHVS and CDR2 FQNEAQ. The CDR3 nucleotides are TGTGCCAGCAGCTTAGGCGGAGCCCGAGACTACGAGCAGTACTTC. Amino acid sequence: CASSLGGARDYEQYF.

This clonotype was seen only a few times. The chain uses TRBV21-1 and TRBJ2-1; the DNA was not used to check the table's D call, TRBD2. TRBV21-1 is shown as a pseudogene. The CDR3 is 16 residues long. The CDR3 region has the DNA TGTGCCAGCAGCAAATATGGCGGCGGGATTGTCACTGAGCAGTTCTTC. Translated: CASSKYGGGIVTEQFF.

The chain employs TRBV2 and TRBJ1-2, with 7 bases fitting TRBD1. V gave up 0 bases and J gave up 3 bases; unmatched junction bases: 10. Germline CDR1 and CDR2: SNHLY and FYNNEI. The CDR3 has 17 residues. The CDR3 sequence is CASSEASRQGGDYGYTF. For the CDR3, the DNA is TGTGCCAGCAGTGAAGCCTCTCGACAGGGTGGAGACTATGGCTACACCTTC.

This clonotype has a handful of counts. The J gene is TRBJ1-1, the V gene TRBV7-3, with D possibly matching TRBD1 (5 bases). The germline gives CDR1 SGHTA, CDR2 FQGTGA. This CDR3 spans 13 amino acids. Trimming cost V 3 bases and J 1 base, with 6 bases left between them. The CDR3, as DNA: TGTGCCAGCAGCTTTGGGGCGAACACTGAAGCTTTCTTT. It codes for CASSFGANTEAFF.

This clonotype was seen at least ten times. The rearrangement uses TRBV29-1 and TRBJ2-3; D is unresolved. CDR1 and CDR2 from the germline V gene are SQVTM and ANQGSEA. V was shortened by 3 bases and J by 2 bases, with 9 bases between the two germline ends. The CDR3 length is 13 residues. The CDR3 here is CSVDSAATDTQYF. The CDR3 region has the DNA TGCAGCGTTGATAGTGCAGCCACAGATACGCAGTATTTT.

V is TRBV29-1 and J is TRBJ1-2; D remains unclear. The V gene's germline CDR1 is SQVTM and CDR2 ANQGSEA. The germline V and J ends were trimmed by 0 bases and 0 bases, with 11 bases remaining between them. This CDR3 contains 15 residues. The CDR3 reads CSVEEPTDANYGYTF. The CDR3 nucleotides are TGCAGCGTTGAAGAGCCCACAGACGCTAACTATGGCTACACCTTC.

V and J are TRBV20-1 and TRBJ2-1; D is possibly TRBD1 or TRBD2 (5 bases each). V was trimmed by 0 bases and J by 5 bases, leaving 20 bases between them. The CDR3 sequence is 17 residues long. CDR1 and CDR2 (germline): DFQATT, SNEGSKA (reference sequence). CDR3 amino acids: CSARDRALGERHNEQFF. DNA for the CDR3: TGCAGTGCTAGAGATCGGGCCTTAGGGGAGAGGCACAATGAGCAGTTCTTC.

The CDR3 sequence: CASSQPASGRGEQYF. The CDR3 bases are TGCGCCAGCAGCCAACCGGCTAGCGGGAGAGGTGAGCAGTACTTC. The V gene is TRBV4-1, the J gene TRBJ2-7; 10 bases line up with TRBD2. The germline V gene has CDR1 MGHRA and CDR2 YSYEKL. V lost 2 bases, J lost 7 bases, and 8 bases stayed unmatched. This CDR3 has 15 residues.

This chain links TRBV7-8 with TRBJ1-4; a possible D gene is TRBD1 (6 bases). Looked up from germline, CDR1 is SGHVS and CDR2 is FQNEAQ. This CDR3 spans 15 amino acids. The ends were cut back, 0 bases at V and 3 bases at J, with 8 bases in the middle. CDR3 in DNA: TGTGCCAGCAGCTTAGCGGGACACCCTAATGAAAAACTGTTTTTT. It translates to CASSLAGHPNEKLFF.

This clonotype was found a few times. This chain connects TRBV6-1 to TRBJ2-7; TRBD2 matches at 8 bases. V shed 3 bases and J 0 bases; nucleotides not matched to a gene: 4. CDR1 and CDR2 (germline): MNHNS, SASEGT. The CDR3 loop spans 15 amino acids. CDR3 in amino acids: CASSERSGSSYEQYF. The DNA for the CDR3 is TGTGCCAGCAGTGAGAGGAGCGGGAGCTCCTACGAGCAGTACTTC.

The chain joins TRBV18 to TRBJ2-3, with a tentative D call TRBD1 (6 bases). Germline V lookup: CDR1 KGHSH, CDR2 LQKENI. Trimming cost V 3 bases and J 3 bases, with 13 bases left between them. CDR3 length: 15 residues. The CDR3 sequence is CASSPEGHATDTQYF. CDR3 coding DNA: TGTGCCAGCTCACCCGAGGGACACGCAACAGATACGCAGTATTTT. Complete variable domain (other parts from reference TRBV18 and TRBJ2-3): NAGVMQNPRHLVRRRGQEARLRCSPMKGHSHVYWYRQLPEEGLKFMVYLQKENIIDESGMPKERFSAEFPKEGPSILRIQQVVRGDSAAYFCASSPEGHATDTQYFGPGTRLTVL.

J is TRBJ2-7 and V is TRBV29-1; D is uncertain. Germline values: CDR1 SQVTM, CDR2 ANQGSEA. The CDR3 is 12 amino acids. V lost 6 bases to trimming and J lost 6 bases, with 15 bases between them. The CDR3 DNA is TGCAGCGTCTCCGACATCCCAGGCGAGCAGTACTTC. This translates into CSVSDIPGEQYF.

In the case of this clonotype: An end of the junction does not agree with germline; a read error may underlie this. DNA for the CDR3: TGTGCCAGCGGTTACGTGAGGTCTAGCGGGGGTAAGACCCAGTACTTC. Protein product: CASGYVRSSGGKTQYF. V gene TRBV6-5 combines with J gene TRBJ2-5; 10 bases agree with TRBD2. Germline CDR1 and CDR2: MNHEY and SVGAGI. The CDR3 consists of 16 residues.